The clone carrying this T cell receptor (beta chain) has a handful of counts. What it recognizes is unknown. Researchers made TCR cDNA using 5'RACE template switching, and this step added a universal primer site and UMIs. One entry per CDR3 protein results from TCRdb running MiXCR on the 5' RACE reads. The sample has over 110,000 distinct CDR3 sequences; 6.5% to 8.5% are singletons. These data belong to a study of T cells after yellow fever vaccination. As for the study in general: In the case of low-cell-number fractions, SMART-Seq v4 Ultra Low Input was used for preparation.

Study-level points and caveats: Few clonotypes appeared in both CD4 and CD8 compartments. Abundant clonotypes (contaminants from the bulk population) could be present in FACS-sorted repertoires.

This material consisted of CD4+ T cells sorted from PBMCs, taken 5 days after the yellow fever booster vaccination. This receptor was identified in a man younger than 40 who received the YFV17D yellow fever vaccine.

The CDR3, as DNA: TGTGCCAGCCGAGGCGCTAGCAGAAAAGAGACCCAGTACTTC. This encodes CASRGASRKETQYF. The V and J genes are TRBV6-2 or TRBV6-3 and TRBJ2-5; the D gene is possibly TRBD2 (5 bases). The germline gives CDR1 MNHEY, CDR2 SVGEGT. V was pared by 8 bases and J by 3 bases, with 16 bases between. The CDR3 has 14 amino acids.